This entry is about one TCR beta chain. Clones were sequenced by immunoSEQ multiplex PCR, and TCRdb holds only the in-frame ones, with some missing. The sample carries roughly 97,000 clones, 70% to 90% recorded once. This CDR3 has 15 amino acids. V was cut by 0 bases and J by 0 bases, with 9 bases left in between. CDR1 is SGDLS, CDR2 YYNGEE, per germline. The sample originates from a study of T cell responses to AZD1222 COVID-19 vaccine. This chain joins TRBV9 and TRBJ1-2, with D maybe TRBD1 (6 bases). This material consisted of peripheral blood, taken on day 0 of AZD1222 vaccination. This receptor was taken from an adult in good health. The chain's CDR3 is CASSVVAGANYGYTF. DNA of the CDR3: TGTGCCAGCAGCGTAGTGGCAGGGGCTAACTATGGCTACACCTTC.